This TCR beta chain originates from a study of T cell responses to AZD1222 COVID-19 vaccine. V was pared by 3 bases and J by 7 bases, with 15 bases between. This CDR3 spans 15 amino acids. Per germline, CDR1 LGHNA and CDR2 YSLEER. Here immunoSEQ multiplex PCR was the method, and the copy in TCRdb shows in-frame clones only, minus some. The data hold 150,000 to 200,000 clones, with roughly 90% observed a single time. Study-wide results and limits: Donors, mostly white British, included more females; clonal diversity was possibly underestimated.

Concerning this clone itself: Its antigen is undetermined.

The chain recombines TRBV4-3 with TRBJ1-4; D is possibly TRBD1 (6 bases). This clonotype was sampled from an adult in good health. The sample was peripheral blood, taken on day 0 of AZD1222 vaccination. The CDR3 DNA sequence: TGCGCCAGCAGCCAGGCCCGGGGGGCTGGTGAAAAACTGTTTTTT. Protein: CASSQARGAGEKLFF.